What follows is one T cell receptor beta chain and its context. Its antigen target is currently unknown. No qualities accompany the bases; no much larger clone lies one base away. TCRbeta CDR3 regions were amplified from genomic DNA using the immunoSEQ Assay, a bias-controlled multiplex PCR. In the paper's pipeline: The number of nucleated cells in each sample was estimated by amplification of reference gene primers within the assay. Sequence reads were collapsed and filtered to measure the absolute abundance of every unique TCRbeta CDR3 rearrangement. Productive Simpson clonality was computed per sample as the square root of Simpson's diversity index over productive rearrangements. The source is immuneACCESS, and TCRdb retained only in-frame sequences with V and J called. Part of the clones is not carried over; for the studies checked, unresolved V genes explain less than half of this, and the remainder is unexplained. V and J calls and clone size are as listed in that table; D and trimming were resolved from the DNA. The sample profile shows some 41,000 clones; 70% to 90% of them were found once. 4.5% to 5.5% of the sample belongs to the ten largest clones.

This sample is part of a study of blood T cell repertoires in COVID-19 (dated by TCRdb to about 2020). For context, the study as a whole: Samples from collaborators originated in the United States, Italy and Spain and spanned both the acute and convalescent phases of COVID-19. HLA class I and class II types, where available, came from metadata supplied by the sample provider rather than from assay-based typing. Samples were obtained from the ongoing ImmuneRACE study (first 160 participants) and from over a thousand subjects provided by 6 global collaborators. The prospective study material was composed of cDNA or gDNA derived from T cells, B-cell-depleted T cells, or PBMCs. Subjects who had been exposed to COVID-19, were actively infected with it, or had recovered from it provided the deeply sampled blood TCRbeta repertoires that made up the dataset. Sample metadata almost always included a de-identified subject ID, COVID-19 status, age in years and sex. The repertoires were released in a freely available public database meant as a resource for research on the immune response to SARS-CoV-2. Study-wide findings and limitations: How much clinical and demographic metadata was included differed by source and by participant, and the metadata was provided uncurated.

Collaborating institutions collected whole blood in K2EDTA tubes following their own protocols. Collaborator samples were shipped for TCRbeta analysis as frozen whole blood, isolated PBMCs, or DNA extracted from either sample type. Measured from the cysteine to the phenylalanine, the CDR3 is 15 residues long. The sequence is cut down to CDR3 DNA, 45 bases in frame from base 1. CDR1 and CDR2, per the germline V gene, are MDHEN and SYDVKM. V loses 5 bases, J loses 4 bases, and the germline ends lie 17 bases apart. This receptor was taken from a middle-aged man with active COVID-19. Recombination linked TRBV28 to TRBJ1-2; TRBD1 could be the D gene, as 6 bases match. Sequencing used peripheral blood. The DNA sequence is TGTGCCAGCAGTCTCCCGGGAGGGGGACCCTATGGCTACACCTTC. This sequence encodes CASSLPGGGPYGYTF.